The rows below give T cell receptor beta chains drawn from one sample of a study of CD8+CD57+ T cells in acquired aplastic anemia. MiXCR, run by TCRdb on the reads, gives a single entry per CDR3 protein. The table includes 90,000 to 120,000 distinct CDR3 sequences, 51% detected once. Sequencing used sorted CD4+, CD8+, or CD8+CD57+ T cells (not recorded which) from PBMCs. These receptors all stem from a human donor in good health, serving as a control. The CDR3 runs from the conserved cysteine through the conserved F or W. A D gene is named only where the DNA matches it firmly. Rows may omit the clone size; those that give it use once, few, many or a size class.

v_call	d_call	j_call	clone_size	cdr3_nt	cdr3_aa
TRBV19	.	TRBJ1-2	.	TGTGCCAGTATGACCTGGCGGGATGGCTACACCTTC	CASMTWRDGYTF
TRBV5-6	.	TRBJ1-6	.	TGTGCCAGCAGCCTTGCGGGTTATAATTCACCCCTCCACTTT	CASSLAGYNSPLHF
TRBV7-2	.	TRBJ1-2	once	TGTGCCAGCAGCCCCGGCGGTCTTGGCTATGGCTACACCTTC	CASSPGGLGYGYTF
TRBV10-2	.	TRBJ2-7	few	TGCGCCATCAGTACGGGCCGCGAGCAGTACTTC	CAISTGREQYF
TRBV29-1	TRBD1	TRBJ1-1	many	TGCAGCGTTTCCGCCGGGACAGGGGGCACTGAAGCTTTCTTT	CSVSAGTGGTEAFF
TRBV9	TRBD2	TRBJ2-3	many	TGTGCCAGCAGCGAGAAGCGGGGGGGGGGAGATACGCAGTATTTT	CASSEKRGGGDTQYF
TRBV10-1	.	TRBJ1-2	.	TGCGCCAGCCGAGGACAGAGACTATTTTATGGCTACACCTTC	CASRGQRLFYGYTF
TRBV5-1	.	TRBJ1-1	.	TGTGCCAGCAGCTCGGTCGGACAATTGAACACTGAAGCTTTCTTT	CASSSVGQLNTEAFF
TRBV29-1	.	TRBJ1-2	.	TGCAGCGTTGGAATCGGGGGGGGCTACACCTTC	CSVGIGGGYTF
TRBV19	TRBD1	TRBJ1-1	.	TGTGCCAGTCGGGACAGCCAATGGAACACTGAAGCTTTCTTT	CASRDSQWNTEAFF
TRBV7-6	TRBD1	TRBJ2-5	many	TGTGCCAGCAGCTCCCCAGGGGACAGGGGGAGGCAAGAGACCCAGTACTTC	CASSSPGDRGRQETQYF
TRBV6-1	.	TRBJ2-7	many	TGTGCCAGCAGTGAAGTGCGCACCAGTTCCTACGAGCAGTACTTC	CASSEVRTSSYEQYF
TRBV5-5	.	TRBJ2-2	few	TGTGCCAGCAGCTTGGAGGGGACATTGAACACCGGGGAGCTGTTTTTT	CASSLEGTLNTGELFF
TRBV29-1	.	TRBJ2-2	.	TGCAGCGTTGAAGAAACGAGTATGATTTTT	CSVEETSMIF
TRBV10-3	TRBD1	TRBJ1-2	few	TGTGCCATCAGTGCCGGGACAGGCTATGGCTACACCTTC	CAISAGTGYGYTF
TRBV7-2	TRBD1	TRBJ1-2	.	TGTGCCAGCAGGGGACAGCCAGATAACTATGGCTACGCCTTC	CASRGQPDNYGYAF
TRBV24-1	.	TRBJ2-1	few	TGTGCCACCAGCAAGGAGATACAAGGTGAGCAGTTCTTC	CATSKEIQGEQFF
TRBV11-1	.	TRBJ2-3	few	TGTGCCAGCAGCTTAGGGCAGCCTAGCACAGATACGCAGTATTTT	CASSLGQPSTDTQYF
TRBV24-1	TRBD1	TRBJ2-1	few	TGTGCCACCAGCCCTCGGACAGGCGATGAGCAGTTCTTC	CATSPRTGDEQFF
TRBV2	.	TRBJ2-1	.	TGTGCCATCACTACGAGCGATGCCGGTCTGAATGAGCAGTTCTTC	CAITTSDAGLNEQFF
TRBV29-1	.	TRBJ2-1	.	TGCAGCGGGAGCCGGGCGGACAATGAGCAGTTCTTC	CSGSRADNEQFF
TRBV4-1	.	TRBJ2-1	many	TGCGCCAGCAGCCAAGAGGGCAGGTCGAATGAGCAGTTCTTC	CASSQEGRSNEQFF